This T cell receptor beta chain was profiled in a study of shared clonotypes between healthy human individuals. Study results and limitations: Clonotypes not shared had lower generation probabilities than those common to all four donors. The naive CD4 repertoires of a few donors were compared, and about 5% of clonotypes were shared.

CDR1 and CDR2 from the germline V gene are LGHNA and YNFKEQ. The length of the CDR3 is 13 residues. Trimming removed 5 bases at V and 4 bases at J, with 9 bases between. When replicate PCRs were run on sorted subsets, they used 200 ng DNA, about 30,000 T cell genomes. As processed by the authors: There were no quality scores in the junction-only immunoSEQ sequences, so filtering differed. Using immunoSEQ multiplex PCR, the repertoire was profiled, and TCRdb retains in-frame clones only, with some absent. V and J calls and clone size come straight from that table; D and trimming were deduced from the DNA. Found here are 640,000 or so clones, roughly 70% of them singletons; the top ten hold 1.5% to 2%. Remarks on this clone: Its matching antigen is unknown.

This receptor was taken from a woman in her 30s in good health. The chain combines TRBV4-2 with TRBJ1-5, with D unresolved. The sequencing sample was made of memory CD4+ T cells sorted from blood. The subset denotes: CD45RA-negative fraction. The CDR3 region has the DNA TGTGCCAGCAGCTTGGACCGAAATCAGCCCCAGCATTTT. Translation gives CASSLDRNQPQHF.